A single sample gave rise to the 19 T cell receptor beta chains below, sequenced in a study of blood T cell repertoires in COVID-19. Generated by immunoSEQ multiplex PCR, the TCRdb table keeps only in-frame clones and is missing some. The sample lists 100,000 or so clones; 65% to 90% were seen once. The sample taken for sequencing was PBMCs or T cells enriched from blood (not recorded which). These receptors originate from a woman aged 50 to 60 who had recovered from COVID-19.

The chain links TRBV5-6 to TRBJ2-7, with 7 bases aligning to TRBD1. Unmatched junction bases numbered 5, after V lost 2 bases and J lost 0 bases. CDR1 and CDR2 from the germline V gene are SGHDT and YYEEEE. The CDR3 loop spans 15 amino acids. Written as DNA, the CDR3 is TGTGCCAGCAGCTTCCGGGACAGCTACTCCTACGAGCAGTACTTC. This translates into CASSFRDSYSYEQYF.

This chain joins TRBV29-1 and TRBJ2-2, with D perhaps TRBD1 (6 bases). This CDR3 is 15 amino acids long. Germline loops: CDR1 SQVTM, CDR2 ANQGSEA. Trimming shortened V by 3 bases and J by 3 bases, and 14 bases separated the two germline ends. The CDR3 protein is CSVEIVGTHTGELFF. The CDR3 nucleotides are TGCAGCGTTGAGATAGTCGGGACACACACCGGGGAGCTGTTTTTT.

CDR3 DNA: TGCGCCAGCAGTGAGGATAGCGGGAGGGCCAGCGAGCAGTACTTC. Protein product: CASSEDSGRASEQYF. This chain uses TRBV10-1 with TRBJ2-7; 11 bases align to TRBD2. Trimming took 2 bases from V and 6 from J; bases not matched to a gene: 6. From germline, CDR1 is WNHNN and CDR2 SYGVQD (reference sequence). The CDR3 covers 15 residues.

The chain links TRBV10-1 to TRBJ2-1; possible D gene TRBD1, 6 bases. The CDR3 is made up of 16 amino acids. V was pared by 3 bases and J by 5 bases, with 17 bases between. Per the germline V gene, CDR1 is WNHNN and CDR2 is SYGVQD (reference sequence). Written as DNA, the CDR3 is TGCGCCAGCAGTGACCAAACAGGGTTAGTGGACAATGAGCAGTTCTTC. Encoded protein: CASSDQTGLVDNEQFF.

This clone has a handful of counts. The gene calls are TRBV2 and TRBJ2-7, with 9 nucleotides matching TRBD1. Germline values: CDR1 SNHLY, CDR2 FYNNEI. This CDR3 is 14 amino acids long. The V gene end was trimmed by 1 base and the J gene end by 7 bases; junction bases not matched to a gene: 5. DNA for the CDR3: TGTGCCAGCAGTGAAGTGGGGACAGGGAGGGAGCAGTACTTC. It yields the protein CASSEVGTGREQYF. The full variable domain, its missing parts supplied by reference TRBV2 and TRBJ2-7, is EPEVTQTPSHQVTQMGQEVILRCVPISNHLYFYWYRQILGQKVEFLVSFYNNEISEKSEIFDDQFSVERPDGSNFTLKIRSTKLEDSAMYFCASSEVGTGREQYFGPGTRLTVT.

The chain uses TRBV4-1 and TRBJ2-1; no clear D. CDR1 MGHRA and CDR2 YSYEKL come from the germline V gene. This CDR3 is 12 amino acids long. V dropped 1 base and J dropped 10 bases, with 8 bases sitting between them. CDR3 in amino acids: CASSQVYTEQFF. The DNA for the CDR3 is TGCGCCAGCAGCCAAGTATACACAGAGCAGTTCTTC.

The gene calls are TRBV12-3 or TRBV12-4 and TRBJ2-1; D might be TRBD2 (5 bases). With 5 bases removed from V and 9 bases from J, the gap between germline ends came to 11 bases. This CDR3 comprises 12 residues. The chain's CDR3 is CASSAPRGEQFF. As DNA, the CDR3 is TGTGCCAGCAGTGCCCCTCGGGGTGAGCAGTTCTTC.

V gene TRBV14 combines with J gene TRBJ2-7, with unresolved D. This CDR3 has 14 amino acids. Germline CDR1 and CDR2: SGHDN and FVKESK. Trimming took 1 base from V and 2 from J, leaving 9 bases between them. CDR3 amino acids: CASSQGVLTYEQYF. In DNA, the CDR3 is TGTGCCAGCAGCCAAGGAGTCTTAACCTACGAGCAGTACTTC. Drawing the rest from reference TRBV14 and TRBJ2-7, the complete variable domain is EAGVTQFPSHSVIEKGQTVTLRCDPISGHDNLYWYRRVMGKEIKFLLHFVKESKQDESGMPNNRFLAERTGGTYSTLKVQPAELEDSGVYFCASSQGVLTYEQYFGPGTRLTVT.

CDR3 region: CSASAAGEGGEAFF. The DNA of the CDR3 is TGCAGTGCTAGTGCTGCAGGGGAAGGGGGTGAAGCTTTCTTT. V and J are TRBV20-1 and TRBJ1-1; D perhaps matches TRBD1 (6 bases). Germline CDR1 and CDR2: DFQATT and SNEGSKA (reference sequence). This CDR3 spans 14 amino acids. The V end was cut by 3 bases, the J end by 7 bases, with 18 bases between.

V gene TRBV7-3 combines with J gene TRBJ2-7; D may be TRBD2 (5 bases). V lost 5 bases to trimming and J lost 8 bases, with 19 bases between them. The length of the CDR3 is 14 residues. Germline V gene data show CDR1 as SGHTA and CDR2 as FQGTGA. DNA of the CDR3: TGTGCCAGCAGCGCCAACGGGGAACTTACGCAGCAGTACTTC. Amino acids: CASSANGELTQQYF.

The CDR3 nucleotides are TGTGCCAGCAGCCGCAGGGGAGACAATGAGCAGTTCTTC. Translated: CASSRRGDNEQFF. The chain joins TRBV11-2 to TRBJ2-1, with D possibly matching TRBD1 (6 bases). This CDR3 comprises 13 residues. Germline V gives CDR1 SGHAT, CDR2 FQNNGV. V was trimmed by 5 bases and J by 5 bases, leaving 10 bases between them.

The sample holds one count of this clone. The CDR3 nucleotides read TGTGCCAGTAAGGAAGGCAGGGGCTACAATGAGCAGTTCTTC. Its protein is CASKEGRGYNEQFF. The chain joins TRBV19 to TRBJ2-1, with D possibly being TRBD1 (6 bases). V dropped 7 bases and J dropped 3 bases, with 13 bases sitting between them. The CDR3 has 14 residues. Per the germline V gene, CDR1 is LNHDA and CDR2 is SQIVND (reference sequence).

The chain has TRBV12-2 and TRBJ2-6; the listed D gene, TRBD2, was not tested against the DNA. TRBV12-2 is recorded as a pseudogene. This CDR3 region has 17 residues. CDR3 loop: CASRSGEGRPGANVLTF. The CDR3 region has the DNA TGTGCAAGTCGCTCCGGAGAGGGAAGACCTGGGGCCAACGTCCTGACTTTC.

The chain employs TRBV28 and TRBJ1-3; tentatively, D is TRBD1 (5 bases). V lost 7 bases, J lost 4 bases, and 11 bases lay in between. CDR3 length: 13 residues. The germline V gene encodes CDR1 MDHEN and CDR2 SYDVKM. The CDR3 DNA is TGTGCCAGCACCGGGGGTCTAGGAAACACCATATATTTT. This encodes CASTGGLGNTIYF. The complete variable domain, with remaining parts taken from reference TRBV28 and TRBJ1-3, reads DVKVTQSSRYLVKRTGEKVFLECVQDMDHENMFWYRQDPGLGLRLIYFSYDVKMKEKGDIPEGYSVSREKKERFSLILESASTNQTSMYLCASTGGLGNTIYFGEGSWLTVV.

There are a few counts of this clone. The gene calls are TRBV5-4 and TRBJ1-1; 11 nucleotides align to TRBD1. The ends lost 3 bases at V and 6 bases at J; junction bases unmatched: 10. This CDR3 is 16 amino acids long. Germline V gene lookup returns CDR1 SGHNT and CDR2 YYREEE (reference sequence). The CDR3 DNA follows: TGTGCCAGCAGCTCCACTCGGACAGGGGGCGCGGCTGAAGCTTTCTTT. Amino acid sequence: CASSSTRTGGAAEAFF.

The V and J genes are TRBV4-1 and TRBJ2-1; TRBD2 matches at 13 bases. V gave up 1 base and J gave up 0 bases; unmatched junction bases: 6. The length of the CDR3 is 19 residues. Looked up from germline, CDR1 is MGHRA and CDR2 is YSYEKL. CDR3 region: CASSQVVLAGGSSYNEQFF. In nucleotides, the CDR3 is TGCGCCAGCAGCCAAGTCGTACTAGCGGGAGGGAGCTCCTACAATGAGCAGTTCTTC.

This chain uses TRBV5-1 with TRBJ2-2; TRBD2 matches at 8 bases. With 4 bases clipped from V and 6 bases from J, the junction kept 11 bases outside the gene matches. Looked up from germline, CDR1 is SGHRS and CDR2 is YFSETQ. This CDR3 is built from 16 residues. CDR3 nucleotide sequence: TGCGCCAGCAGCCTGGACTTGCGGGGGGCAGCCGGGGAGCTGTTTTTT. Protein: CASSLDLRGAAGELFF.

The chain couples TRBV7-3 to TRBJ2-1; D remains unclear. V was shortened by 5 bases and J by 4 bases, with 9 bases between the two germline ends. CDR1 is SGHTA, CDR2 FQGTGA, per germline. The CDR3 covers 13 residues. DNA for the CDR3: TGTGCCAGCAGCCCTACCAGGTACAATGAGCAGTTCTTC. Translating it yields CASSPTRYNEQFF.

This clone occurred a few times. This chain uses TRBV7-9 with TRBJ2-2, with 10 bases aligning to TRBD2. The V and J ends lost 10 bases and 5 bases, in that order; junction bases with no gene match: 16. The CDR3 sequence is 17 residues long. Germline CDR1 SEHNR, CDR2 FQNEAQ (reference sequence). CDR3 loop: CANLELAGEAMTGELFF. The DNA for the CDR3 is TGTGCCAACCTGGAGCTAGCGGGAGAGGCTATGACCGGGGAGCTGTTTTTT.